The 31 T cell receptor beta chains below come from one sample, sequenced in a study of cytomegalovirus exposure and HLA in healthy donors. In the PCR, 60 Vbeta and 13 Jbeta primers were used. Produced via immunoSEQ multiplex PCR; TCRdb's table is partial and in-frame only. The table has about 190,000 clones, around 87% seen once. The source material was PBMCs. These receptors came from a young woman in good health and CMV-seronegative.

The chain recombines TRBV5-5 with TRBJ1-3, with a tentative D call TRBD1 (6 bases). The V end lost 1 base, the J end lost 2 bases, and 10 bases lay between the germline ends. The germline V gene encodes CDR1 SGHKS and CDR2 YYEKEE (reference sequence). The CDR3 sequence is 15 residues long. In DNA form, the CDR3 reads TGTGCCAGCAGCTTGCAGGGGACGACTGGAAACACCATATATTTT. It specifies CASSLQGTTGNTIYF.

The chain couples TRBV4-2 to TRBJ2-5; possibly TRBD1 for D (5 bases). This CDR3 contains 16 residues. The V and J ends lost 0 bases and 1 base respectively, with 12 bases between them. Germline assignment: CDR1 LGHNA and CDR2 YNFKEQ. Here the CDR3 DNA reads TGTGCCAGCAGCCAAGATGGGGCGGACGGCCAAGAGACCCAGTACTTC. This sequence encodes CASSQDGADGQETQYF.

V is TRBV30 and J is TRBJ2-2, with 8 bases matching TRBD2. This CDR3 comprises 13 residues. Trimming at V came to 2 bases and at J to 5 bases, leaving 1 base not matched to a gene. Looked up from germline, CDR1 is GTSNPN and CDR2 is SVGIG (reference sequence). CDR3 coding DNA: TGTGCCTGGAGTCCGGGGGGGACCGGGGAGCTGTTTTTT. This gives the protein CAWSPGGTGELFF.

This chain connects TRBV2 to TRBJ1-5, with TRBD1 matching over 8 bases. The J segment lost 4 bases and the V segment lost 4 bases, leaving 9 bases of the junction unmatched. Germline values: CDR1 SNHLY, CDR2 FYNNEI. The CDR3 has 16 residues. CDR3: CASSVSGTGRNQPQHF. The CDR3 DNA reads TGTGCCAGCAGTGTGTCGGGGACAGGAAGGAATCAGCCCCAGCATTTT.

Only one count was recorded for this clone. The chain carries TRBV9 and TRBJ2-1; 10 nucleotides agree with TRBD2. CDR1 is SGDLS and CDR2 is YYNGEE in the germline V gene. This CDR3 has 16 residues. J was trimmed by 7 bases and V by 3 bases; bases with no gene match: 10. CDR3 nucleotides: TGTGCCAGCAGCGAAGACTATAGCGGGGGGTTTAATGAGCAGTTCTTC. Its translation is CASSEDYSGGFNEQFF.

The V gene is TRBV13, the J gene TRBJ1-1; D is perhaps TRBD1 (5 bases). With 4 bases removed from V and 4 bases from J, the gap between germline ends came to 10 bases. The germline CDR1 and CDR2 sequences are PRHDT and FYEKMQ (reference sequence). The CDR3 totals 13 residues. The CDR3 nucleotides are TGTGCCAGCAGCTCCGGGGGGAGCACTGAAGCTTTCTTT. Residues: CASSSGGSTEAFF. Filled out from reference TRBV13 and TRBJ1-1, the complete variable domain reads AAGVIQSPRHLIKEKRETATLKCYPIPRHDTVYWYQQGPGQDPQFLISFYEKMQSDKGSIPDRFSAQQFSDYHSELNMSSLELGDSALYFCASSSGGSTEAFFGQGTRLTVV.

The J gene is TRBJ1-2, the V gene TRBV30; D is undetermined. CDR3 length equals 15 residues. The ends were cut back, 4 bases at V and 4 bases at J, with 19 bases in the middle. Per the germline V gene, CDR1 is GTSNPN and CDR2 is SVGIG (reference sequence). The CDR3 DNA sequence: TGTGCCTGGAAGATGATGACATCCCCTGGCTATGGCTACACCTTC. Protein product: CAWKMMTSPGYGYTF.

The chain joins TRBV7-9 to TRBJ2-5; D is undetermined. Trimming stripped 4 bases from V and 5 bases from J, with 17 bases between. CDR3 size: 15 residues. In germline, CDR1 is SEHNR, CDR2 FQNEAQ (reference sequence). CDR3 loop: CASSSLAETEETQYF. The CDR3 coding sequence is TGTGCCAGCAGCTCCTTGGCGGAGACGGAGGAGACCCAGTACTTC. Full variable domain (remainder filled in from reference TRBV7-9 and TRBJ2-5): DTGVSQNPRHKITKRGQNVTFRCDPISEHNRLYWYRQTLGQGPEFLTYFQNEAQLEKSRLLSDRFSAERPKGSFSTLEIQRTEQGDSAMYLCASSSLAETEETQYFGPGTRLLVL.

The rearrangement uses TRBV7-9 and TRBJ1-4; D might be TRBD1 (6 bases). Between the trimmed V and J ends, which lost 1 base and 8 bases, there was a span of 8 bases. Per germline, CDR1 SEHNR and CDR2 FQNEAQ (reference sequence). CDR3 length equals 13 residues. As DNA, the CDR3 is TGTGCCAGCAGCTTAGAAGGGGGAGAAAAACTGTTTTTT. It specifies CASSLEGGEKLFF.

This rearrangement joins TRBV19 to TRBJ2-7; D possibly corresponds to TRBD2 (5 bases). Looked up from germline, CDR1 is LNHDA and CDR2 is SQIVND (reference sequence). Trimming left V 5 bases short and J 2 bases short, with 19 bases between. CDR3 size: 16 residues. CDR3 sequence reads: CASSPFFRTGTYEQYF. The CDR3 bases are TGTGCCAGTAGTCCCTTTTTTAGGACGGGGACCTACGAGCAGTACTTC. Combining the CDR3 with reference TRBV19 and TRBJ2-7 gives the whole variable domain DGGITQSPKYLFRKEGQNVTLSCEQNLNHDAMYWYRQDPGQGLRLIYYSQIVNDFQKGDIAEGYSVSREKKESFPLTVTSAQKNPTAFYLCASSPFFRTGTYEQYFGPGTRLTVT.

V usage is TRBV4-2 and J usage is TRBJ1-3; maybe TRBD1 (6 bases). Germline V gene lookup returns CDR1 LGHNA and CDR2 YNFKEQ. V was shortened by 4 bases and J by 0 bases, with 13 bases between the two germline ends. This CDR3 has 16 amino acids. The CDR3 loop reads CASSPNGQLSGNTIYF. The CDR3 DNA reads TGTGCCAGCAGCCCGAATGGACAGCTCTCTGGAAACACCATATATTTT.

This clone was observed a handful of times. The J gene is TRBJ1-6, the V gene TRBV6-4, with D possibly matching TRBD1 (6 bases). Germline CDR1 is MRHNA and CDR2 is SNTAGT. CDR3 length: 13 amino acids. V lost 5 bases to trimming and J lost 11 bases, with 13 bases between them. CDR3 nucleotides: TGTGCCAGCAGTCAGGGGAGTGCGGCACCCCTCCACTTT. Its protein is CASSQGSAAPLHF.

V is TRBV9 and J is TRBJ2-1, with D tentatively TRBD2 (6 bases). Germline V gene lookup returns CDR1 SGDLS and CDR2 YYNGEE. The CDR3 sequence is 17 residues long. Trimming left V 4 bases short and J 2 bases short, with 19 bases between. The DNA of the CDR3 is TGTGCCAGCAGCCCTAGAGTCTCTAGCGCCGCCTACAATGAGCAGTTCTTC. Translation: CASSPRVSSAAYNEQFF.

V usage is TRBV5-1 and J usage is TRBJ1-1; 7 bases align to TRBD1. CDR3 length equals 16 residues. The J segment lost 1 base and the V segment lost 4 bases, leaving 10 bases of the junction unmatched. The germline CDR1 and CDR2 sequences are SGHRS and YFSETQ. The CDR3 region is CASSTLYQGGNTEAFF. DNA of the CDR3: TGCGCCAGCAGCACCTTATACCAGGGGGGGAACACTGAAGCTTTCTTT.

This chain connects TRBV11-3 to TRBJ2-1, with 8 positions matching TRBD2. The V and J ends lost 4 bases and 3 bases, in that order; junction bases with no gene match: 5. The CDR3 covers 15 residues. Germline lookup yields CDR1 SGHNT and CDR2 YENEEA. Here the CDR3 reads CASSSAAGVYNEQFF. The CDR3 region has the DNA TGTGCCAGCAGCTCCGCAGCGGGAGTCTACAATGAGCAGTTCTTC.

This chain connects TRBV2 to TRBJ1-1; D is uncertain. The CDR3 covers 12 residues. Germline CDR1 is SNHLY and CDR2 is FYNNEI. V was pared by 6 bases and J by 11 bases, with 16 bases between. For the CDR3, the DNA is TGTGCCAGCAGCCCTGTCCGATCGGGGGCTTTCTTT. Translation: CASSPVRSGAFF.

This clone turned up a few times. The chain is built from TRBV28 and TRBJ1-6; 11 positions agree with TRBD1. This CDR3 has 13 amino acids. Germline lookup yields CDR1 MDHEN and CDR2 SYDVKM. V dropped 10 bases and J dropped 10; count of bases not matched to a gene: 6. CDR3: CATRGQGDSPLHF. CDR3 bases: TGTGCCACCCGGGGACAGGGGGACTCACCCCTCCACTTT.

The CDR3 region has the DNA TGTGCCAGCAGTGGGGCTAGCGGTCAGACTACCAAAAACATTCAGTACTTC. Translated, it gives CASSGASGQTTKNIQYF. V and J are TRBV2 and TRBJ2-4; 7 bases align to TRBD2. The CDR3 has 17 amino acids. V was pared by 4 bases and J by 2 bases, with 11 bases of the junction left unmatched. The germline gives CDR1 SNHLY, CDR2 FYNNEI. Complete variable domain (other parts from reference TRBV2 and TRBJ2-4): EPEVTQTPSHQVTQMGQEVILRCVPISNHLYFYWYRQILGQKVEFLVSFYNNEISEKSEIFDDQFSVERPDGSNFTLKIRSTKLEDSAMYFCASSGASGQTTKNIQYFGAGTRLSVL.

This sequence joins TRBV5-1 and TRBJ1-2, with D uncertain. Per the germline V gene, CDR1 is SGHRS and CDR2 is YFSETQ. Trimming removed 3 bases from V and 2 bases from J, with 8 bases in between. This CDR3 comprises 13 residues. In DNA, the CDR3 is TGCGCCAGCAGCTCGGGTGAGAACTATGGCTACACCTTC. It is translated as CASSSGENYGYTF.

The chain has TRBV5-4 and TRBJ2-2; the match to TRBD2 covers 8 bases. V dropped 3 bases and J dropped 5; count of bases not matched to a gene: 9. The germline V gene encodes CDR1 SGHNT and CDR2 YYREEE (reference sequence). This CDR3 comprises 16 residues. In DNA, the CDR3 is TGTGCCAGCAGCTATCCCCGGGAGGGGGGGACCGGGGAGCTGTTTTTT. It codes for CASSYPREGGTGELFF.

The rearrangement uses TRBV21-1 and TRBJ2-4; the table's D call, TRBD1, was not checked against the DNA. TRBV21-1 is an annotated pseudogene. The CDR3 consists of 16 residues. The CDR3 nucleotides read TGTGCCAGCAGGAGTGACCCCCCAGGGACCAAAAACATTCAGTACTTC. Protein product: CASRSDPPGTKNIQYF.

In its sample, this clone was seen once. This chain uses TRBV4-1 with TRBJ1-1, with D uncertain. CDR3 length equals 15 residues. V lost 0 bases, J lost 4 bases, and 12 bases lay in between. Germline lookup yields CDR1 MGHRA and CDR2 YSYEKL. CDR3: CASSQEEVPITEAFF. The CDR3 DNA sequence: TGCGCCAGCAGCCAAGAAGAGGTGCCTATCACTGAAGCTTTCTTT.

The gene calls are TRBV30 and TRBJ2-7, with TRBD1 as a possible D gene (6 bases). Trimming pared 2 bases from V and 1 base from J, leaving 9 bases between. The germline V gene has CDR1 GTSNPN and CDR2 SVGIG (reference sequence). The CDR3 contains 13 residues. The chain's CDR3 is CAWSRDTSYEQYF. DNA for the CDR3: TGTGCCTGGAGTAGGGACACTTCCTACGAGCAGTACTTC.

This chain uses TRBV9 with TRBJ1-4, with 10 bases identical to TRBD1. The CDR3 runs to 14 residues. The germline gives CDR1 SGDLS, CDR2 YYNGEE. V lost 4 bases and J lost 10; bases outside the gene matches: 7. The CDR3 protein is CASSQTGGAGKLFF. CDR3 nucleotides: TGTGCCAGCAGCCAGACAGGGGGCGCCGGAAAACTGTTTTTT.

The chain has TRBV4-1 and TRBJ2-7, with TRBD2 as a possible D gene (5 bases). In germline, CDR1 is MGHRA, CDR2 YSYEKL. Deletions cut 1 base from V and 5 bases from J, with 18 bases between. This CDR3 is 16 amino acids long. CDR3 loop: CASSQVGLQNSNEQYF. For the CDR3, the DNA is TGCGCCAGCAGCCAAGTAGGACTCCAAAACTCAAACGAGCAGTACTTC.

Comment on this clone: In the same sample, other DNA sequences code for this CDR3. The CDR3 loop is CATQGRGTGELFF. The CDR3 DNA reads as TGTGCCACTCAGGGAAGGGGCACCGGGGAGCTGTTTTTT. The chain has TRBV6-5 and TRBJ2-2; D is possibly TRBD1 (5 bases). The CDR3 totals 13 residues. Between the trimmed V and J ends, which lost 10 bases and 4 bases, there was a span of 13 bases. The germline CDR1 and CDR2 sequences are MNHEY and SVGAGI.

The chain is built from TRBV2 and TRBJ2-7, with D tentatively TRBD2 (5 bases). The V and J ends lost 11 bases and 4 bases respectively, with 18 bases between them. CDR1 and CDR2 (germline): SNHLY, FYNNEI. CDR3 length equals 13 residues. CDR3 loop: CACRKRDRYEQYF. The CDR3, as DNA: TGTGCCTGCCGTAAGAGGGATCGGTACGAGCAGTACTTC. Full variable domain (missing parts from reference TRBV2 and TRBJ2-7): EPEVTQTPSHQVTQMGQEVILRCVPISNHLYFYWYRQILGQKVEFLVSFYNNEISEKSEIFDDQFSVERPDGSNFTLKIRSTKLEDSAMYFCACRKRDRYEQYFGPGTRLTVT.

This chain links TRBV7-9 with TRBJ2-5; D perhaps matches TRBD2 (5 bases). The CDR3 is 14 amino acids. Between the trimmed V and J ends, which lost 4 bases and 3 bases, there was a span of 12 bases. The germline V gene has CDR1 SEHNR and CDR2 FQNEAQ (reference sequence). CDR3 sequence: CASSSRAGKETQYF. The CDR3 coding sequence is TGTGCCAGCAGCTCTAGGGCGGGCAAAGAGACCCAGTACTTC.

This clone is categorized as medium-sized (0.01 to 0.1%). The CDR3 nucleotides read TGTGCCAGCAGTGAAGAGGCAGGGGGGACCGGGGAGCTGTTTTTT. It translates to CASSEEAGGTGELFF. This rearrangement joins TRBV6-4 to TRBJ2-2; tentative D call: TRBD1 (7 bases). V lost 3 bases to trimming and J lost 5 bases, with 13 bases between them. Germline CDR1 reads MRHNA; CDR2 reads SNTAGT. CDR3 length: 15 amino acids.

The chain is built from TRBV4-2 and TRBJ2-7; TRBD2 matches 10 bases. The CDR3 runs to 17 residues. V was pared by 1 base and J by 0 bases, with 6 bases of the junction left unmatched. Germline CDR1 LGHNA, CDR2 YNFKEQ. CDR3 protein: CASSQAISSGSSYEQYF. The CDR3 bases are TGTGCCAGCAGCCAAGCGATATCTAGCGGGAGCTCCTACGAGCAGTACTTC.

The gene calls are TRBV27 and TRBJ2-5; 7 bases match TRBD1. Germline CDR1 MNHEY, CDR2 SMNVEV (reference sequence). The CDR3 covers 15 residues. V was clipped by 6 bases and J by 11 bases; unmatched bases: 18. In DNA, the CDR3 is TGTGCCAGCAGCTGGGGAAACAGGGGATACAGAGAGCAGTACTTC. Protein sequence: CASSWGNRGYREQYF.